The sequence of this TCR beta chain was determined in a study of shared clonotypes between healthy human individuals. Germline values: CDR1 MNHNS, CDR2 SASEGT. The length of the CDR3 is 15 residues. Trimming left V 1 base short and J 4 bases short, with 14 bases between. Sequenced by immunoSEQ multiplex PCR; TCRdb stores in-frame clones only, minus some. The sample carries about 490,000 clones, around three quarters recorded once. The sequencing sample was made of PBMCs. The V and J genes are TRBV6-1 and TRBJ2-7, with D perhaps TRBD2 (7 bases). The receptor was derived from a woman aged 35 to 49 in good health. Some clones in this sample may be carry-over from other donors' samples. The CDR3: CASSEGPGGGYEQYF. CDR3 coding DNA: TGTGCCAGCAGTGAAGGCCCGGGGGGCGGGTACGAGCAGTACTTC.